This TCR beta chain was sequenced for a study of blood T cell repertoires in COVID-19. Study background: Spain, Italy and the United States supplied samples that represented acute and convalescent COVID-19. Sample material is recorded as cDNA or gDNA derived from T cells, B-cell-depleted T cells, or PBMCs.

This CDR3 has 14 amino acids. CDR1 and CDR2 (germline): SGHTA, FQGNSA. V shed 5 bases and J 4 bases; nucleotides not matched to a gene: 2. Authors' processing steps: Scientists estimated how many nucleated cells there were by amplifying reference gene primers. Sequenced by immunoSEQ multiplex PCR; TCRdb stores in-frame clones only, minus some. That table gives V, J and clone size, and the DNA gave D and trimming. The table lists about 400,000 clones, 70% to 90% of them singletons. The sample consisted of peripheral blood. V and J are TRBV7-2 and TRBJ1-5; 10 bases align to TRBD1. This receptor was identified in a man between 40 and 49 years old with acute or convalescent COVID-19. The CDR3 DNA reads as TGTGCCAGCAGCACGGACAGGGGGAATCAGCCCCAGCATTTT. This sequence encodes CASSTDRGNQPQHF.